These T cell receptor beta chains were read from a single sample in a study of cytomegalovirus exposure and HLA in healthy donors. Repertoires were generated with immunoSEQ multiplex PCR, while TCRdb's copy carries only in-frame clones and drops some. The sample comprises 200,000 to 250,000 clones, around 80% of which are singletons, and approximately 2.6% rests with the top ten. The sequenced sample was PBMCs. The receptors shown here come from a woman aged 55-70 years in good health and CMV-seropositive. The CDR3 runs from the conserved cysteine through the conserved F or W. Fields, in order: clone size, D gene, V gene, J gene, CDR3 protein, CDR3 DNA. D genes are given only for firm matches. Where a row states a size, it is once, few, many or the class of an expanded clone; other rows omit it.

>NA|NA|TRBV5-5|TRBJ1-1
CASTWDTPNTEAFF
TGTGCCAGCACCTGGGACACCCCGAACACTGAAGCTTTCTTT
>few|TRBD1|TRBV2|TRBJ1-4
CASSGTGNEKLFF
TGTGCCAGCAGCGGGACAGGGAACGAAAAACTGTTTTTT
>NA|NA|TRBV5-4|TRBJ2-3
CASSLKLEADTQYF
TGTGCCAGCAGCTTGAAACTAGAGGCAGATACGCAGTATTTT
>NA|NA|TRBV15|TRBJ1-6
CATSSETGGWLHF
TGTGCCACCAGCAGCGAAACAGGCGGATGGCTCCACTTT
>NA|NA|TRBV18|TRBJ2-7
CASSPGYSYEQYF
TGTGCCAGCTCGCCGGGTTACTCCTACGAGCAGTACTTC
>NA|TRBD1|TRBV4-3|TRBJ2-7
CASSQKQGHEQYF
TGCGCCAGCAGCCAAAAACAGGGGCACGAGCAGTACTTC
>NA|TRBD1|TRBV6-5|TRBJ2-7
CVSSIGTAYEQYF
TGTGTCAGCAGTATCGGGACAGCATACGAGCAGTACTTC
>NA|NA|TRBV19|TRBJ1-1
CASSSHLNTEAFF
TGTGCCAGTAGTTCCCATTTGAACACTGAAGCTTTCTTT
>NA|NA|TRBV7-6|TRBJ2-1
CASSLPYNEQFF
TGTGCCAGCAGCTTACCTTACAATGAGCAGTTCTTC
>NA|TRBD2|TRBV5-1|TRBJ2-2
CASSAVAGPNTGELFF
TGCGCCAGCAGCGCGGTAGCGGGGCCCAACACCGGGGAGCTGTTTTTT
>NA|TRBD2|TRBV5-1|TRBJ2-7
CASSLLTSGGAEQYF
TGCGCCAGCAGCTTGCTAACTAGCGGGGGGGCCGAGCAGTACTTC
>NA|NA|TRBV25-1|TRBJ1-2
CASSGNWDFYGYTF
TGTGCCAGCAGTGGGAACTGGGACTTCTATGGCTACACCTTC
>few|TRBD2|TRBV11-3|TRBJ2-2
CASSSGLAGNTGELFF
TGTGCCAGCAGCTCGGGACTAGCGGGAAACACCGGGGAGCTGTTTTTT
>NA|NA|TRBV29-1|TRBJ1-6
CSVEEEADLSRNYNSPLHF
TGCAGCGTTGAAGAGGAGGCAGACTTGAGCCGAAATTATAATTCACCCCTCCACTTT
>NA|TRBD1|TRBV5-6|TRBJ1-4
CASSIYDRGGEKLFF
TGTGCCAGCAGCATATATGACAGGGGTGGTGAAAAACTGTTTTTT
>few|NA|TRBV28|TRBJ2-1
CASSLSNGREQFF
TGTGCCAGCAGTTTATCGAACGGCAGGGAGCAGTTCTTC
>few|TRBD1|TRBV5-6|TRBJ2-5
CASSPRTGMEETQYF
TGTGCCAGCAGCCCCAGGACAGGGATGGAGGAGACCCAGTACTTC
>few|NA|TRBV7-9|TRBJ2-3
CASSSPSADTQYF
TGTGCCAGCAGCTCCCCGTCCGCAGATACGCAGTATTTT
>NA|TRBD1|TRBV6-5|TRBJ2-3
CASTKQGASTDTQYF
TGTGCCAGCACTAAACAGGGGGCTAGCACAGATACGCAGTATTTT
>NA|TRBD2|TRBV11-2|TRBJ2-7
CASSPINRASGISYEQYF
TGTGCCAGCAGCCCTATTAACCGGGCTAGCGGGATCTCCTACGAGCAGTACTTC
>NA|TRBD1|TRBV6-6|TRBJ1-1
CASSGQGAKWTEAFF
TGTGCCAGTTCGGGACAGGGGGCAAAGTGGACTGAAGCTTTCTTT
>few|TRBD1|TRBV5-1|TRBJ1-6
CASSLGQGSSYNSPLHF
TGCGCCAGCAGCTTGGGACAGGGGAGCTCCTATAATTCACCCCTCCACTTT
>NA|NA|TRBV5-1|TRBJ2-1
CASSLPEDEQFF
TGCGCCAGCAGCTTGCCGGAGGATGAGCAGTTCTTC
>NA|TRBD2|TRBV4-2|TRBJ2-1
CASSQPGLGANEQFF
TGTGCCAGCAGCCAACCGGGACTAGGGGCCAATGAGCAGTTCTTC
>NA|TRBD2|TRBV2|TRBJ2-5
CASTVAGGGQETQYF
TGTGCCAGCACGGTAGCGGGGGGTGGGCAAGAGACCCAGTACTTC
>NA|NA|TRBV5-6|TRBJ2-5
CASSLKFRGGETQYF
TGTGCCAGCAGCTTAAAATTCAGGGGTGGGGAGACCCAGTACTTC
>NA|NA|TRBV5-4|TRBJ2-1
CASSLGGGTVYNEQFF
TGTGCCAGCAGCTTGGGAGGCGGGACCGTATACAATGAGCAGTTCTTC
>NA|TRBD1|TRBV28|TRBJ1-1
CASSLPGTGVGEAFF
TGTGCCAGCAGTTTACCCGGGACAGGGGTCGGTGAAGCTTTCTTT
>many|NA|TRBV4-1|TRBJ1-2
CASSSPPRAPGQEGYTF
TGCGCCAGCAGCTCCCCTCCTCGTGCTCCGGGACAAGAAGGCTACACCTTC
>NA|NA|TRBV29-1|TRBJ2-1
CSVGMNEQFF
TGCAGCGTGGGCATGAATGAGCAGTTCTTC
>NA|TRBD1|TRBV18|TRBJ2-1
CASSPSTGSYNEQFF
TGTGCCAGCTCACCATCGACAGGGTCCTACAATGAGCAGTTCTTC
>NA|TRBD1|TRBV19|TRBJ2-2
CASSLVGTGTGELFF
TGTGCCAGTAGTCTCGTTGGGACAGGTACCGGGGAGCTGTTTTTT
>NA|TRBD2|TRBV9|TRBJ2-1
CASSVTSGSYNEQFF
TGTGCCAGCAGCGTGACTAGCGGATCCTACAATGAGCAGTTCTTC
>NA|TRBD2|TRBV7-9|TRBJ2-3
CSSSLGRGGSTDTQYF
TGTTCCAGCAGCTTAGGTCGGGGGGGGAGCACAGATACGCAGTATTTT
>NA|TRBD2|TRBV29-1|TRBJ2-5
CSVVGGAETQYF
TGTAGCGTTGTCGGGGGGGCAGAGACCCAGTACTTC
>NA|TRBD2|TRBV7-3|TRBJ2-3
CASSSLGLAGGRGTDTQYF
TGTGCCAGCAGCTCCCTGGGACTAGCGGGGGGGCGTGGCACAGATACGCAGTATTTT
>NA|TRBD2|TRBV5-1|TRBJ2-2
CASSPSGSSTGELFF
TGCGCCAGCAGCCCTAGCGGGAGTTCCACCGGGGAGCTGTTTTTT
>few|TRBD1|TRBV7-8|TRBJ1-1
CASSLGDRNTEAFF
TGTGCCAGCAGCTTAGGGGACAGGAACACTGAAGCTTTCTTT
>NA|NA|TRBV7-9|TRBJ1-2
CASSPGGRPYGYTF
TGTGCCAGCAGCCCCGGGGGACGGCCTTATGGCTACACCTTC
>NA|TRBD1|TRBV2|TRBJ1-5
CASSQRTGGNQPQHF
TGTGCCAGCAGTCAAAGGACAGGGGGGAATCAGCCCCAGCATTTT
>NA|NA|TRBV19|TRBJ1-1
CASRIGGGGVTEAFF
TGTGCCAGTAGAATCGGGGGGGGCGGCGTCACTGAAGCTTTCTTT
>NA|TRBD1|TRBV30|TRBJ2-2
CAWRTTGGYTGELFF
TGTGCCTGGAGGACCACAGGGGGTTACACCGGGGAGCTGTTTTTT
>NA|TRBD2|TRBV2|TRBJ2-1
CASRTGLAGGTVFF
TGTGCCAGCAGAACGGGACTAGCGGGAGGAACGGTGTTCTTC
>NA|TRBD2|TRBV9|TRBJ2-5
CASSRGTSGGAMETQYF
TGTGCCAGCAGCCGAGGGACTAGCGGGGGGGCTATGGAGACCCAGTACTTC
>NA|NA|TRBV7-2|TRBJ2-3
CASSLVAESTDTQYF
TGTGCCAGCAGCTTAGTAGCGGAGTCCACAGATACGCAGTATTTT
>NA|NA|TRBV7-8|TRBJ2-7
CASSLVFPGSYEQYF
TGTGCCAGCAGCTTAGTTTTTCCGGGGTCCTACGAGCAGTACTTC
>once|TRBD1|TRBV19|TRBJ1-4
CASVGTGNEKLFF
TGTGCCAGCGTGGGGACAGGCAATGAAAAACTGTTTTTT
>NA|NA|TRBV11-2|TRBJ1-2
CASSKGDRVSNYGYTF
TGTGCCAGCAGCAAAGGGGATCGGGTATCCAACTATGGCTACACCTTC
>few|NA|TRBV18|TRBJ2-5
CASSPAVAQETQYF
TGTGCCAGCTCCCCCGCAGTTGCCCAAGAGACCCAGTACTTC
>NA|TRBD1|TRBV19|TRBJ1-5
CASRGQGQPQHF
TGTGCCAGTAGGGGACAGGGACAGCCCCAGCATTTT
>NA|NA|TRBV13|TRBJ1-1
CASSLGTAMNTEAFF
TGTGCCAGCAGCTTAGGGACAGCTATGAACACTGAAGCTTTCTTT